The entry that follows covers one TCR beta chain sequence. Its antigen is currently unknown. The sample is drawn from a study of cytomegalovirus exposure and HLA in healthy donors. Study outcomes and limitations: With high specificity and sensitivity, the classifier reportedly diagnosed cytomegalovirus status. Among TCR beta chains, those listed as cytomegalovirus-associated numbered about 160.

Measured with immunoSEQ multiplex PCR; TCRdb has only the in-frame clones, and not every one. The repertoire has some 130,000 clones, 82% of them found once; the top ten carry roughly 30%. The sample taken for sequencing was PBMCs. The sequence came from a man aged 25 to 40 in good health and CMV-seropositive.

CDR3 sequence (DNA): TGTGCCATATCACAGGGGCTCACCTACAATGAGCAGTTCTTC. It is translated as CAISQGLTYNEQFF. V and J are TRBV10-3 and TRBJ2-1; 7 positions match TRBD1. V lost 9 bases to trimming and J lost 2 bases; unmatched junction nucleotides: 7. The V gene's germline CDR1 is ENHRY and CDR2 SYGVKD. This CDR3 has 14 amino acids.